Listed below are T cell receptor beta chains from one sample, sequenced in a study of T cell repertoires in cytomegalovirus infection. TCRdb ran MiXCR on the reads and lists one entry per CDR3 protein. This repertoire shows about 110,000 distinct CDR3 sequences, around 28% found once; its top ten account for about 81%. These receptors lack a known antigen. The material sequenced was CD8+ T cells from cultured PBMCs, taken from culture after CMV antigen stimulation. Every receptor here comes from a human donor in good health (CMV status not recorded). Some clones in this sample may be carry-over from other donors' samples. Both conserved end residues are part of each CDR3. A D gene is named only where the DNA matches it firmly. Size is stated for part of the rows, as once, few or many counts, or as a class when the clone is expanded.

V gene: TRBV4-2
J gene: TRBJ1-2
CDR3 length: 16
clone size: few
D gene: -
CDR3 protein: CASSQSSGGEAYGYTF
CDR3 DNA: TGTGCCAGCAGCCAAAGTAGCGGGGGGGAGGCCTATGGCTACACCTTC

V gene: TRBV6-6
J gene: TRBJ2-3
CDR3 length: 15
clone size: once
D gene: TRBD2
CDR3 protein: CASSLAAGDTDTQYF
CDR3 DNA: TGTGCCAGCAGTTTAGCAGCGGGAGACACAGATACGCAGTATTTT

V gene: TRBV7-2
J gene: TRBJ2-7
CDR3 length: 12
clone size: many
D gene: -
CDR3 protein: CASSLSTVEQYF
CDR3 DNA: TGTGCCAGCAGCTTATCCACAGTCGAGCAGTACTTC

V gene: TRBV29-1
J gene: TRBJ2-3
CDR3 length: 15
clone size: -
D gene: TRBD2
CDR3 protein: CSASIAGAHTDTQYF
CDR3 DNA: TGCAGCGCTAGTATAGCGGGGGCGCACACAGATACGCAGTATTTT

V gene: TRBV10-3
J gene: TRBJ1-2
CDR3 length: 16
clone size: few
D gene: -
CDR3 protein: CAIPGPSSPYVYGYTF
CDR3 DNA: TGTGCCATCCCCGGGCCCTCTTCTCCGTACGTCTATGGCTACACCTTC

V gene: TRBV28
J gene: TRBJ2-3
CDR3 length: 13
clone size: -
D gene: TRBD2
CDR3 protein: CASNPGGPDTQYF
CDR3 DNA: TGTGCCAGCAATCCGGGGGGGCCAGATACGCAGTATTTT

V gene: TRBV12-3/TRBV12-4
J gene: TRBJ1-1
CDR3 length: 11
clone size: -
D gene: -
CDR3 protein: CASSLMSEAFF
CDR3 DNA: TGTGCCAGCAGTTTAATGTCTGAAGCTTTCTTT

V gene: TRBV5-6
J gene: TRBJ2-5
CDR3 length: 14
clone size: -
D gene: TRBD1
CDR3 protein: CASSLEAGGETQYF
CDR3 DNA: TGTGCCAGCAGCTTGGAGGCAGGGGGTGAGACCCAGTACTTC

V gene: TRBV7-9
J gene: TRBJ2-2
CDR3 length: 15
clone size: few
D gene: -
CDR3 protein: CASSFRQVDGGELFF
CDR3 DNA: TGTGCCAGCAGCTTCCGGCAGGTGGACGGCGGGGAGCTGTTTTTT

V gene: TRBV2
J gene: TRBJ2-6
CDR3 length: 17
clone size: -
D gene: -
CDR3 protein: CASSEGPGAPGANVLTF
CDR3 DNA: TGTGCCAGCAGTGAGGGTCCGGGGGCGCCTGGGGCCAACGTCCTGACTTTC

V gene: TRBV28
J gene: TRBJ2-7
CDR3 length: 15
clone size: -
D gene: TRBD1
CDR3 protein: CASRMTGAKRGEQYF
CDR3 DNA: TGTGCCAGCAGGATGACAGGGGCTAAAAGGGGCGAGCAGTACTTC

V gene: TRBV2
J gene: TRBJ2-5
CDR3 length: 15
clone size: -
D gene: -
CDR3 protein: CASTGWTQGRETQYF
CDR3 DNA: TGTGCCAGCACGGGTTGGACACAGGGGAGGGAGACCCAGTACTTC

V gene: TRBV29-1
J gene: TRBJ2-2
CDR3 length: 14
clone size: -
D gene: -
CDR3 protein: CSVGGGGDTGELFF
CDR3 DNA: TGCAGCGTTGGGGGCGGCGGGGACACCGGGGAGCTGTTTTTT

V gene: TRBV19
J gene: TRBJ1-2
CDR3 length: 16
clone size: -
D gene: TRBD1
CDR3 protein: CASSPTGGNPLYGYTF
CDR3 DNA: TGTGCCAGTAGCCCGACAGGGGGAAACCCACTCTATGGCTACACCTTC

V gene: TRBV7-6
J gene: TRBJ1-2
CDR3 length: 16
clone size: few
D gene: TRBD1
CDR3 protein: CASSNQNRGDNYGYTF
CDR3 DNA: TGTGCCAGCAGCAACCAGAACAGGGGTGATAACTATGGCTACACCTTC